This T cell receptor (beta chain) was recorded in a study of beta chain features in type 1 diabetes. TCRB transcripts that were expressed got sequenced, as all of the isolated RNA had been reverse transcribed. Clones were sequenced by immunoSEQ multiplex PCR, and TCRdb holds only the in-frame ones, with some missing. This sample has 330,000 or so clones, with around 19% found just once. The sequencing input was naive CD4+ T cells from blood. This receptor was obtained from a woman aged 18-29 years in good health.

CDR3 loop: CASSETLTGNEQFF. The CDR3 nucleotides are TGTGCCAGCAGCGAAACTTTGACGGGGAATGAGCAGTTCTTC. V gene TRBV5-4 combines with J gene TRBJ2-1; tentative D call: TRBD2 (5 bases). The CDR3 length is 14 residues. CDR1 is SGHNT, CDR2 YYREEE, per germline (reference sequence). The ends were cut back, 4 bases at V and 7 bases at J, with 15 bases in the middle. The full variable domain, rest sourced from reference TRBV5-4 and TRBJ2-1, is ETGVTQSPTHLIKTRGQQVTLRCSSQSGHNTVSWYQQALGQGPQFIFQYYREEENGRGNFPPRFSGLQFPNYSSELNVNALELDDSALYLCASSETLTGNEQFFGPGTRLTVL.